This passage covers 25 T cell receptor beta chains from one sample sequenced in a study of blood T cell repertoires in COVID-19. Clones were sequenced by immunoSEQ multiplex PCR, and TCRdb holds only the in-frame ones, with some missing. The table includes about 200,000 clones, around 84% detected once. Sequenced material: peripheral blood. The receptor source for this set is a human donor in a cohort sampled during active COVID-19.

V is TRBV6-5 and J is TRBJ1-5, with TRBD1 identical over 9 bases. The trim removed 7 bases at V and 7 bases at J, leaving 8 bases unmatched. There are 14 residues in the CDR3. Germline V gene sequence: CDR1 MNHEY, CDR2 SVGAGI. The CDR3 sequence is CASIRDRDVQPQHF. In DNA form, the CDR3 reads TGTGCCAGCATCCGGGACAGGGATGTACAGCCCCAGCATTTT.

This sequence joins TRBV19 and TRBJ1-2, with D maybe TRBD1 (5 bases). Germline V CDR1 and CDR2: LNHDA, SQIVND (reference sequence). This CDR3 has 12 residues. V dropped 3 bases and J dropped 8 bases, with 10 bases sitting between them. The CDR3 loop reads CASSISGVGYTF. CDR3 nucleotide sequence: TGTGCCAGTAGTATTTCGGGGGTCGGCTACACCTTC.

The chain links TRBV3-1 (or the pseudogene TRBV3-2) to TRBJ1-1; tentatively, D is TRBD1 (5 bases). The germline V gene has CDR1 LGHDT and CDR2 YNNKEL (reference sequence). The CDR3 consists of 14 residues. Trimming pared 1 base from V and 5 bases from J, leaving 11 bases between. The CDR3 region is CASSQVQERTEAFF. DNA of the CDR3: TGTGCCAGCAGCCAAGTACAGGAAAGGACTGAAGCTTTCTTT.

J is TRBJ1-1 and V is TRBV5-6; D is unclear. The V gene lost 2 bases and the J gene lost 7 bases, with 18 bases spanning the gap. This CDR3 has 15 amino acids. The germline V gene has CDR1 SGHDT and CDR2 YYEEEE. Written as DNA, the CDR3 is TGTGCCAGCAGCTTAAAGAGGAGGCCCGCGTTTGAAGCTTTCTTT. It yields the protein CASSLKRRPAFEAFF.

This sequence joins TRBV19 and TRBJ2-4; D not resolved. CDR1 and CDR2 (germline): LNHDA, SQIVND (reference sequence). Trimming pared 2 bases from V and 8 bases from J, leaving 10 bases between. The CDR3 runs 13 residues. The DNA of the CDR3 is TGTGCCAGTAGTATATTTTTGGCCGACATTCAGTACTTC. This gives the protein CASSIFLADIQYF.

The CDR3 spells CASSTVGTGQKHEQYV. The CDR3, as DNA: TGTGCCAGTAGTACCGTGGGGACGGGACAAAAGCACGAGCAGTACGTC. This chain uses TRBV19 with TRBJ2-7; a weak D match, TRBD1 (6 bases). The CDR3 runs to 16 residues. Germline CDR1 LNHDA, CDR2 SQIVND (reference sequence). V was shortened by 4 bases and J by 5 bases, with 21 bases between the two germline ends.

The chain carries TRBV24-1 and TRBJ2-5, with D unresolved. CDR1 and CDR2 (germline): KGHDR, SFDVKD. The CDR3 is 15 residues long. With 0 bases removed from V and 5 bases from J, the gap between germline ends came to 12 bases. CDR3 residues: CATSDLQLGTETQYF. CDR3 DNA: TGTGCCACCAGTGATTTGCAACTGGGCACGGAGACCCAGTACTTC.

V usage is TRBV6-5 and J usage is TRBJ1-1; D possibly corresponds to TRBD1 (5 bases). Germline assignment: CDR1 MNHEY and CDR2 SVGAGI. The ends were cut back, 2 bases at V and 2 bases at J, with 12 bases in the middle. The CDR3 has 15 amino acids. CDR3 sequence reads: CASSYRPTVNTEAFF. CDR3 nucleotides: TGTGCCAGCAGTTACCGACCGACAGTCAACACTGAAGCTTTCTTT.

This sequence joins TRBV5-1 and TRBJ2-7, with D perhaps TRBD1 (5 bases). The V end was cut by 4 bases, the J end by 3 bases, with 14 bases between. Germline V gene data show CDR1 as SGHRS and CDR2 as YFSETQ. This CDR3 has 14 amino acids. In DNA form, the CDR3 reads TGCGCCAGCAGCCCGGTGGTCAGGGACTACGAGCAGTACTTC. Its protein is CASSPVVRDYEQYF. Combining the CDR3 with reference TRBV5-1 and TRBJ2-7 gives the whole variable domain KAGVTQTPRYLIKTRGQQVTLSCSPISGHRSVSWYQQTPGQGLQFLFEYFSETQRNKGNFPGRFSGRQFSNSRSEMNVSTLELGDSALYLCASSPVVRDYEQYFGPGTRLTVT.

The chain combines TRBV15 with TRBJ2-5, with 7 bases aligning to TRBD1. Trimming took 1 base from V and 5 from J; bases not matched to a gene: 4. This CDR3 is built from 14 residues. Germline CDR1 and CDR2: LNHNV and YYDKDF (reference sequence). This chain's CDR3 is CATSRVRGRETQYF. CDR3 DNA: TGTGCCACCAGCAGAGTTAGGGGGCGGGAGACCCAGTACTTC.

V usage is TRBV7-6 and J usage is TRBJ1-4, with TRBD1 identical over 7 bases. V dropped 4 bases and J dropped 7; count of bases not matched to a gene: 9. CDR1 and CDR2 (germline): SGHVS, FNYEAQ. The CDR3 spans 15 residues. CDR3 protein: CASSSQTGIGEKLFF. The CDR3 nucleotides read TGTGCCAGCAGCTCTCAGACAGGGATAGGTGAAAAACTGTTTTTT.

The V call is TRBV28, the J call TRBJ1-3, with 8 bases that match TRBD1. The V gene's germline CDR1 is MDHEN and CDR2 SYDVKM. V was clipped by 5 bases and J by 4 bases; unmatched bases: 7. This CDR3 region has 15 residues. The CDR3 DNA is TGTGCCAGCAGTATCCCGTGGACAGGGGGAAACACCATATATTTT. This codes for CASSIPWTGGNTIYF.

The V gene is TRBV19, the J gene TRBJ1-4; 7 nucleotides line up with TRBD1. The CDR3 spans 14 residues. The germline V gene has CDR1 LNHDA and CDR2 SQIVND (reference sequence). The V and J ends lost 3 bases and 7 bases, in that order; junction bases with no gene match: 5. The CDR3 nucleotides are TGTGCCAGTAGTATGGGGGACAGTGGTGAAAAACTGTTTTTT. Amino acids: CASSMGDSGEKLFF.

This chain connects TRBV19 to TRBJ1-1, with TRBD1 as a possible D gene (5 bases). The CDR3 is 14 amino acids. CDR1 and CDR2 (germline): LNHDA, SQIVND (reference sequence). V lost 5 bases to trimming and J lost 6 bases, with 16 bases between them. This CDR3 reads CASSGQGIGAEAFF. In DNA form, the CDR3 reads TGTGCCAGTAGTGGTCAGGGAATTGGCGCTGAAGCTTTCTTT.

The V gene is TRBV24-1, the J gene TRBJ1-2; D possibly corresponds to TRBD1 (5 bases). Germline V lookup: CDR1 KGHDR, CDR2 SFDVKD. The germline V and J ends were trimmed by 5 bases and 7 bases, with 10 bases remaining between them. The CDR3 is 12 residues long. The DNA for the CDR3 is TGTGCCACCAGTGCCCCGGGGGGTGGCTACACCTTC. It yields the protein CATSAPGGGYTF.

V usage is TRBV28 and J usage is TRBJ1-5; no clear D. V lost 4 bases, J lost 4 bases, and 11 bases lay in between. CDR1 is MDHEN and CDR2 is SYDVKM in the germline V gene. The CDR3 has 14 residues. The CDR3 loop reads CASSSPGKNQPQHF. The CDR3 bases are TGTGCCAGCAGTTCTCCGGGGAAAAATCAGCCCCAGCATTTT.

The chain carries TRBV5-4 and TRBJ2-5, with 9 bases aligning to TRBD2. Germline V lookup: CDR1 SGHNT, CDR2 YYREEE (reference sequence). The ends lost 4 bases at V and 3 bases at J; junction bases unmatched: 7. The CDR3 sequence is 15 residues long. CDR3: CASSPSLAGEETQYF. CDR3 in DNA: TGTGCCAGCAGCCCGTCACTAGCGGGCGAAGAGACCCAGTACTTC.

This clone was seen only once. This chain uses TRBV29-1 with TRBJ2-1; D unresolved. The CDR3 has 13 residues. CDR1 and CDR2 from the germline V gene are SQVTM and ANQGSEA. V lost 3 bases and J 7 bases, leaving 13 bases between the germline ends. CDR3 sequence: CSVDRSAVNEQFF. The CDR3 DNA follows: TGCAGCGTTGACCGCAGCGCGGTAAATGAGCAGTTCTTC.

This rearrangement joins TRBV7-2 to TRBJ2-7, with TRBD1 matching 11 bases. Germline trimming cut 4 bases from V and 7 bases from J; bases unmatched to any gene: 9. Germline V gene sequence: CDR1 SGHTA, CDR2 FQGNSA. There are 15 residues in the CDR3. CDR3 in DNA: TGTGCCAGCAGCTCGCCGGGACAGGGGGGTCAAGAGCAGTACTTC. Protein sequence: CASSSPGQGGQEQYF.

This sequence joins TRBV5-4 and TRBJ2-7; D is possibly TRBD1 (6 bases). This CDR3 has 15 residues. Trimming removed 2 bases from V and 1 base from J, with 13 bases in between. Germline lookup yields CDR1 SGHNT and CDR2 YYREEE (reference sequence). CDR3 protein: CASSFGGARSYEQYF. CDR3 nucleotides: TGTGCCAGCAGCTTTGGGGGCGCCCGGTCCTACGAGCAGTACTTC. Filled out from reference TRBV5-4 and TRBJ2-7, the complete variable domain reads ETGVTQSPTHLIKTRGQQVTLRCSSQSGHNTVSWYQQALGQGPQFIFQYYREEENGRGNFPPRFSGLQFPNYSSELNVNALELDDSALYLCASSFGGARSYEQYFGPGTRLTVT.

This clone was seen just once. The genes are TRBV28 and TRBJ1-2; maybe TRBD1 (5 bases). The CDR3 has 13 residues. The germline V gene has CDR1 MDHEN and CDR2 SYDVKM. The germline V and J ends were trimmed by 3 bases and 4 bases, with 9 bases remaining between them. The CDR3 DNA is TGTGCCAGCAGTTTCGGGGGGGTCTATGGCTACACCTTC. Translated: CASSFGGVYGYTF.

This chain joins TRBV19 and TRBJ2-1; 7 nucleotides agree with TRBD1. V gave up 7 bases and J gave up 7 bases; unmatched junction bases: 1. In germline, CDR1 is LNHDA, CDR2 SQIVND (reference sequence). The CDR3 has 11 residues. CDR3: CASKDRNEQFF. The CDR3 DNA is TGTGCCAGTAAGGACAGGAATGAGCAGTTCTTC.

This clone was observed a handful of times. The gene calls are TRBV4-1 and TRBJ2-1, with D tentatively TRBD2 (6 bases). CDR1 is MGHRA, CDR2 YSYEKL, per germline. The CDR3 runs to 15 residues. The V gene lost 2 bases and the J gene lost 5 bases, with 13 bases spanning the gap. CDR3 in amino acids: CASSQSTSGDNEQFF. DNA for the CDR3: TGCGCCAGCAGCCAATCGACTAGTGGCGACAATGAGCAGTTCTTC.

The chain joins TRBV9 to TRBJ2-5, with TRBD2 as a possible D gene (6 bases). V was clipped by 4 bases and J by 2 bases, with 18 bases between them. Germline V gene sequence: CDR1 SGDLS, CDR2 YYNGEE. The CDR3 runs to 16 residues. CDR3 nucleotides: TGTGCCAGCAGCTCCGGGACTTGGGATCCACAAGAGACCCAGTACTTC. As protein: CASSSGTWDPQETQYF.

V is TRBV2 and J is TRBJ2-3; TRBD2 matches 11 bases. CDR1 SNHLY and CDR2 FYNNEI come from the germline V gene. V shed 9 bases and J 8 bases; nucleotides not matched to a gene: 10. The CDR3 runs 14 residues. The CDR3 reads CARVVLAGVVTQYF. The CDR3 nucleotides are TGTGCCAGGGTTGTACTAGCGGGAGTGGTTACGCAGTATTTT.